This T cell receptor beta chain was identified during a study of memory CD4+ T cells and cytomegalovirus serostatus. Overall study: Donors were healthy Belgian adults, about ten CMV seropositive and 20 to 25 seronegative.

Germline V CDR1 and CDR2: MGHDK, SYGVNS. Trimming at V came to 5 bases and at J to 3 bases, leaving 9 bases not matched to a gene. The CDR3 is 15 amino acids. TCRdb's copy holds only in-frame clones and misses some; the assay was immunoSEQ multiplex PCR. The data show about 50,000 clones, with roughly 80% seen just once and more than 0.65% held by the top ten. The sort gate was single viable CD3+CD4+CD8-CD45RO+ cells for memory CD4+ T cells. Donors' CMV status reflects serum IgG against pp150, pp28, p38, p52. V and J are TRBV25-1 and TRBJ2-7, with 8 bases identical to TRBD2. The sample was memory CD4+ T cells from blood. This receptor was obtained from an adult in good health and CMV-seronegative. CDR3 nucleotides: TGTGCCAGCAGTACCCTAGCGGGCGGTGTCTACGAGCAGTACTTC. Its protein product is CASSTLAGGVYEQYF.